Below, one TCR beta chain is given with its context. Its antigen remains undetermined. Base-call qualities are not available, and no considerably larger clone is one nucleotide away. V has 5 bases trimmed and J has 2 bases trimmed; junction bases matching no gene number 6. From the cysteine through the phenylalanine, the CDR3 covers 16 amino acids. The only DNA kept is the CDR3, 48 bases in frame from the first base. CDR1 and CDR2 are drawn from the germline V gene (reference sequence): MNHEY, SMNVEV. This sample is drawn from a study of cytomegalovirus exposure and HLA in healthy donors (dated by TCRdb to 2015 to 2018). Study-level background: An earlier analysis of roughly 610 of the donors reported around 280 Gb of sequence data and 95 million to 120 million unique TCR beta sequences obtained from about 170 million T cells. HLA typing covered class I and class II loci at four-digit resolution. On average, around 240,000 unique TCR beta nucleotide sequences were sequenced per donor among fewer than 500 genotyped donors of the cohort, with 15% to 20% of those sequences being non-productive. To predict cytomegalovirus infection status, the study combined high-throughput TCR immunosequencing, statistical association of individual TCRs with disease status, and machine learning. An early release that covered 640 HLA-typed donors contained around 300 gigabases of sequencing data and some 87 million unique TCR sequences. The number of typed donors differed by locus: about 629-630 for A, B, C, DRB1 and DQB1; some 500 for DQA1; 600 to 610 for DPA1; and approximately 450 for DPB1. To decide whether each TCR beta V gene segment behaved as functional or pseudogenic, an earlier analysis of several hundred of the donors relied on high-throughput TCR beta sequencing. Of the 300 to 400 genotyped donors, 65% to 90% fell in the genetic ancestry cluster associated with self-reported Caucasian donors. To study patterns of TCR occurrence, a later analysis re-analyzed previously published TCR beta repertoires from 550 to 800 donors and added high-resolution HLA genotyping. A few DR-DQ haplotypes were treated as single units for association and clustering because of strong linkage in the cohort. The later analysis used no new phenotypic data to find candidate immune exposures, relying instead on TCR beta sequences and their occurrence across donors. Genome-wide SNP genotypes for about 65% of the 666 donors were used in a later genetic analysis, which treated that subset as a discovery cohort. The study used immunosequencing to profile the T cell repertoires of several hundred subjects and linked those repertoires to cytomegalovirus serostatus. The study aimed to test whether cataloging public T cell receptors could reveal signatures of past pathogen exposure. In addition to the first cohort of 650 to 750 subjects, a separate validation cohort of under 150 different subjects was used. Donor age, sex, ethnicity and CMV serostatus were collected together with the repertoire data. Every repertoire in the discovery cohort had been generated on one and the same sequencing platform.

What the work shows at the level of the full study, not this receptor alone: Presence/absence analyses assumed roughly uniform sequencing depth across donors, an assumption that may not hold. The authors suggested that the approach could potentially be generalized to other disease states and immunological phenotypes. In a later analysis, the rate of TCR association differed among HLA loci, with DRB1 alleles having the most associated TCRs and HLA-C alleles having the fewest. At a false discovery rate of 0.05, a later analysis linked under 20,000 TCR beta sequences to specific HLA alleles. CMV serostatus was the only immune exposure information available for the cohort. A later genetic analysis reported fewer N-insertions in productive TCRs among donors in an Asian-associated ancestry cluster than the roughly 700-donor mean. In a later analysis, HLA-associated TCR beta chains were found to be more clonally expanded and to have lower generation probabilities than equally common non-associated chains. Correlated functional status among segregating V segments might reflect linkage disequilibrium, but an unknown experimental factor could not be ruled out. Because the 87-base-pair reads could not distinguish some IMGT-functional V segments, including TRBV6-2 and TRBV6-3, those segments were excluded. A later analysis reported that several top co-occurrence clusters appeared linked to parvovirus B19, influenza, CMV and Epstein-Barr virus. In both the original and validation cohorts, the classifier was reported to diagnose cytomegalovirus status with high specificity and sensitivity. Three of the identified cytomegalovirus-associated TCR beta chains were confirmed in vitro to be specific for cytomegalovirus antigens. Most CMV-associated TCR beta chains appeared to be HLA-restricted in a later analysis, and the HLA associations seemed to be driven largely by CMV exposure. HLA typing was unavailable for some donors at each locus, so association tests used only the typed subset. Assigning TCR associations to individual alleles was difficult when HLA alleles, especially DR and DQ, strongly co-occurred. In a later genetic analysis, a missense DCLRE1C variant was associated with V-gene and J-gene trimming of TCR beta chains, and the association was replicated in an independent cohort. The study listed 150 to 200 TCR beta chains as associated with cytomegalovirus. The earlier analysis of some 560 of the donors excluded some 15 rarely observed V segments, including chromosome 9 orphons, because counts were too low. In an earlier analysis of some 550 of the donors, most TCR beta V segments were observed in productive rearrangements about 87% or about 30% of the time, broadly matching IMGT annotations. A further reported finding was that TCR beta sequences accurately predicted the HLA-A and HLA-B alleles for most subjects in the first cohort. A cluster of highly shared sequence variants was judged likely to be a technical artifact of the sequencing pipeline. In this cohort, only TCR beta chains were sequenced, and detectable features were limited by the absence of alpha or paired-chain data. Most TCR sequences were seen in very few donors, while some public TCRs were found in many individuals.

The cohort was made up of 666 healthy bone marrow donors. At the time of sampling, every cohort member was nominally healthy, though immune exposures that went unrecorded were likely present. The donor was CMV seropositive and was included in the group of 250 to 300 seropositive cohort members. A peripheral blood sample was provided by each donor, and peripheral blood mononuclear cells were used for TCR beta sequencing. Genomic DNA was extracted from the blood cell samples with the Qiagen DNeasy Blood Extraction Kit. The library was generated by the immunoSEQ multiplex PCR assay. For the multiplex PCR, a mixture combining 60 forward primers for TCR Vbeta segments and 13 reverse primers for TCR Jbeta segments was used. The CDR3 region of rearranged TCR beta genes was amplified from genomic DNA by a multiplex PCR assay. Amplified TCR beta libraries were sequenced as 87-base-pair reads on the Illumina HiSeq System. Per the authors' processing: In a later analysis, 70 million to 95 million unique TCR beta chains were counted across the approximately 620 repertoires, and approximately 9.9 million of these chains were shared by at least two donors. Raw reads were error-corrected and collapsed into unique sequences by a nearest-neighbor algorithm in which closely related sequences were merged to remove PCR and sequencing errors. Alignment of CDR3 sequences to IMGT reference sequences was used to assign V, D and J gene segments. For a sequence to be retained, a match of at least six nucleotides to both a V gene segment and a J gene segment was required. Rearrangements were classified as productive when the CDR3 lacked stop codons and remained in frame with V and J, and all other rearrangements were classified as non-productive. Following IMGT convention, CDR3 was defined as the stretch from the second conserved V-encoded cysteine up to the conserved J-encoded phenylalanine. In an earlier analysis of roughly 580 of the donors, sequences lacking an unambiguous match to a single V gene segment were excluded. An earlier analysis of several hundred of the donors called V segments functional above 56.7% productive rearrangements and segregating when the between-donor standard deviation exceeded 5%. A statistical classification framework was developed to diagnose cytomegalovirus status using the catalog of TCR beta chain sequences. In a later analysis, TCR nucleotide sequences were compared against IMGT/GENE-DB human TR gene sequences so that V and J genes could be assigned. In a later analysis, CDR3 sequences and most-parsimonious VDJ recombination scenarios were assigned using the TCRdist pipeline. In a later analysis, each TCR beta chain was defined by its CDR3 amino acid sequence together with its V-gene family, and reads without a unique V-gene family were excluded. To address suspected cross-contamination and a sequencing artifact, a later analysis removed around 590 highly shared, low-generation-probability nucleotide sequences. In a later analysis, a clonal expansion index was calculated for each public chain from normalized within-repertoire ranks of inferred template counts. A later analysis computed generation probabilities with a VDJ recombination model fitted to out-of-frame rearrangements, and checked the results against IGoR. In a later analysis, hypergeometric tests were used to score TCR-TCR, TCR-HLA and TCR-CMV co-occurrence, with a repertoire-size bias correction applied to TCR pairs. False discovery rates were estimated in a later analysis by permuting HLA or CMV assignments 20 times. A later analysis grouped co-occurring TCRs with DBSCAN, adding TCRdist sequence similarity when clustering within HLA-allele-positive subsets. For co-occurrence clustering, repertoires with fewer than 30,000 or more than 120,000 public chains were excluded, along with roughly five repertoires with anomalous nucleotide sharing. Imported from immuneACCESS, the table was reduced by TCRdb to in-frame sequences with V and J called. These copies leave out some clones; in studies compared against another copy, an unresolved V gene accounts for under half, and the cause of the remainder is not known. That table furnishes V, J and clone size, whereas the DNA furnished D and trimming. The sample includes some 190,000 clones, with less than 85% observed a single time. The ten largest make up about 5% of the sample.

The source is a man younger than 45 in good health and CMV-seropositive. What was sequenced was PBMCs. The chain is made from TRBV27 and TRBJ2-3, with 11 bases in between that match TRBD2. The nucleotide sequence reads as follows: TGTGCCAGCAGTGTCCCTAGCGGGGGGTCCACAGATACGCAGTATTTT. Its protein product is CASSVPSGGSTDTQYF.